The 22 T cell receptor beta chains reported below all come from one sample, sequenced in a study of liver allograft versus peripheral blood T cells. Turning to the study itself: Comparing T cell receptor repertoires in transplanted livers with those in recipients' peripheral blood was part of the design.

TCRdb re-called the reads with MiXCR, one entry per CDR3 protein. The table has 5,000 or so distinct CDR3 sequences, 12% to 15% seen once. The receptors here all came from a human patient who had a liver transplant. Some T cells could come from the graft donor.

The V gene is TRBV10-3, the J gene TRBJ2-7, with D uncertain. The CDR3 runs to 13 residues. Germline CDR1 reads ENHRY; CDR2 reads SYGVKD. Trimming left V 4 bases short and J 4 bases short, with 11 bases between. The CDR3 spells CAISVDREYEQYF. In DNA form, the CDR3 reads TGTGCCATCAGTGTAGATAGGGAATACGAGCAGTACTTC.

This clonotype is labeled as medium-sized. The gene calls are TRBV6-1 and TRBJ2-1, with 12 bases matching TRBD2. CDR3 length equals 18 residues. J was trimmed by 1 base and V by 9 bases; bases with no gene match: 13. Germline loops: CDR1 MNHNS, CDR2 SASEGT. The CDR3 DNA follows: TGTGCCAGTGACGGACTAGCGGGATTACATGGTTCCTACAATGAGCAGTTCTTC. Its protein product is CASDGLAGLHGSYNEQFF.

The chain links TRBV20-1 to TRBJ1-2, with TRBD1 as a possible D gene (5 bases). Trimming removed 4 bases from V and 4 bases from J, with 13 bases in between. Per germline, CDR1 DFQATT and CDR2 SNEGSKA (reference sequence). The CDR3 is 13 amino acids. In nucleotides, the CDR3 is TGCAGTGCTACCCGGGGGGGGACCTATGGCTACACCTTC. It specifies CSATRGGTYGYTF.

As concerns this clonotype: A read error may explain this, as a much larger clone is one base away. The V call is TRBV19, the J call TRBJ2-7; 8 bases map to TRBD1. Germline-derived CDR1 and CDR2 are LNHDA and SQIVND (reference sequence). The V and J ends lost 3 bases and 3 bases, in that order; junction bases with no gene match: 10. CDR3 size: 16 residues. The CDR3 protein is CASSINGRGRVYEQYF. The CDR3 DNA follows: TGTGCCAGTAGTATCAACGGCAGGGGGCGAGTCTACGAGCAGTACTTC.

In this sample, this clonotype turned up once. V usage is TRBV12-3 or TRBV12-4 and J usage is TRBJ2-7; 11 bases are shared with TRBD2. The CDR3 covers 13 residues. V lost 6 bases and J lost 5; bases outside the gene matches: 3. The CDR3 DNA is TGTGCCAGCAGACTAGCGGGAGCTCACGAGCAGTACTTC. It yields the protein CASRLAGAHEQYF.

The gene calls are TRBV30 and TRBJ1-6; 7 bases line up with TRBD1. The CDR3 runs 15 residues. Germline lookup yields CDR1 GTSNPN and CDR2 SVGIG (reference sequence). V lost 5 bases and J lost 9; bases outside the gene matches: 13. The CDR3 is CAWRNERTGGSPLHF. The CDR3 nucleotides read TGTGCCTGGCGAAACGAAAGGACAGGCGGTTCACCCCTCCACTTT.

V gene TRBV11-3 combines with J gene TRBJ1-1, with 10 bases lining up with TRBD1. The length of the CDR3 is 14 residues. After removal of 3 bases from V and 4 bases from J, the junction contained 2 bases not matched to a gene. Germline values: CDR1 SGHNT, CDR2 YENEEA. CDR3 loop: CASSLRDRGTEAFF. The CDR3, as DNA: TGTGCCAGCAGCTTGCGGGACAGGGGCACTGAAGCTTTCTTT. Using reference TRBV11-3 and TRBJ1-1 for the parts outside the CDR3, the full variable domain is EAGVVQSPRYKIIEKKQPVAFWCNPISGHNTLYWYLQNLGQGPELLIRYENEEAVDDSQLPKDRFSAERLKGVDSTLKIQPAELGDSAVYLCASSLRDRGTEAFFGQGTRLTVV.

This clonotype rates as medium-sized. The CDR3 sequence is CASSDRLVNQPQHF. CDR3 DNA sequence: TGTGCCAGTAGCGACAGGCTGGTCAATCAGCCCCAGCATTTT. The chain couples TRBV19 to TRBJ1-5; TRBD1 is a possible D gene (6 bases). Per the germline V gene, CDR1 is LNHDA and CDR2 is SQIVND (reference sequence). The CDR3 runs 14 residues. The V and J ends lost 6 bases and 3 bases respectively, with 12 bases between them.

Ten or more counts support this clonotype. This chain joins TRBV6-5 and TRBJ1-6; 8 nucleotides align to TRBD1. The ends lost 1 base at V and 9 bases at J; junction bases unmatched: 5. CDR1 and CDR2 from the germline V gene are MNHEY and SVGAGI. The CDR3 length is 15 residues. Here the CDR3 reads CASSYYPGGSSPLHF. Here the CDR3 DNA reads TGTGCCAGCAGTTACTATCCAGGGGGCTCTTCACCCCTCCACTTT.

This rearrangement joins TRBV20-1 to TRBJ2-5, with D unclear. There are 11 residues in the CDR3. Per the germline V gene, CDR1 is DFQATT and CDR2 is SNEGSKA (reference sequence). Trimming removed 2 bases at V and 4 bases at J, with 5 bases between. CDR3 residues: CSARQLETQYF. CDR3 DNA: TGCAGTGCTAGACAGCTAGAGACCCAGTACTTC.

V and J are TRBV20-1 and TRBJ1-6, with unresolved D. V lost 1 base to trimming and J lost 0 bases, with 1 base between them. The V gene's germline CDR1 is DFQATT and CDR2 SNEGSKA (reference sequence). The CDR3 covers 13 residues. Here the CDR3 reads CSARGSYNSPLHF. CDR3 coding DNA: TGCAGTGCTAGAGGCTCCTATAATTCACCCCTCCACTTT.

The rearrangement uses TRBV7-2 and TRBJ2-3, with unresolved D. CDR3 length: 14 residues. CDR1 SGHTA and CDR2 FQGNSA come from the germline V gene. Trimming removed 1 base at V and 0 bases at J, with 5 bases between. CDR3 loop: CASSLGVSTDTQYF. DNA of the CDR3: TGTGCCAGCAGCTTAGGAGTAAGCACAGATACGCAGTATTTT.

This clonotype showed up just a few times. This chain joins TRBV19 and TRBJ2-7; D remains ambiguous. The V gene's germline CDR1 is LNHDA and CDR2 SQIVND (reference sequence). The V gene lost 1 base and the J gene lost 2 bases, with 9 bases spanning the gap. The CDR3 has 14 residues. This chain's CDR3 is CASSIGGITYEQYF. CDR3 coding DNA: TGTGCCAGTAGTATAGGTGGGATTACCTACGAGCAGTACTTC.

This clonotype appeared a few times. The gene calls are TRBV7-2 and TRBJ2-1; 10 bases are a match to TRBD2. Germline V lookup: CDR1 SGHTA, CDR2 FQGNSA. The CDR3 totals 21 residues. With V trimmed by 1 base and J by 0 bases, 15 bases remained unmatched. The CDR3, as DNA: TGTGCCAGCAGCTTAGGCGCCCGCGGGCTAGCGGGAGTCTCCTCCTACAATGAGCAGTTCTTC. It codes for CASSLGARGLAGVSSYNEQFF. The whole variable domain, remainder taken from reference TRBV7-2 and TRBJ2-1, is GAGVSQSPSNKVTEKGKDVELRCDPISGHTALYWYRQSLGQGLEFLIYFQGNSAPDKSGLPSDRFSAERTGGSVSTLTIQRTQQEDSAVYLCASSLGARGLAGVSSYNEQFFGPGTRLTVL.

In regard to this clonotype: This may be a read error, as it is one base from a much larger clone. The V gene is TRBV10-3, the J gene TRBJ1-2; D remains ambiguous. The CDR3 is made up of 14 amino acids. CDR1 and CDR2 (germline): ENHRY, SYGVKD. For the CDR3, the DNA is TGTGCCAGCAGTTACTTTGAACCGGGCCGTGGCTACACCTTC. Its protein product is CASSYFEPGRGYTF.

The chain is built from TRBV12-3 or TRBV12-4 and TRBJ1-6; TRBD1 matches 7 bases. Trimming at V came to 6 bases and at J to 9 bases, leaving 11 bases not matched to a gene. This CDR3 region has 15 residues. CDR3 DNA sequence: TGTGCCAGCAGCCAGGGGGGAACATGGGTTTCACCCCTCCACTTT. It translates to CASSQGGTWVSPLHF.

This clonotype qualifies as medium-sized. This chain joins TRBV19 and TRBJ1-6; a weak D match, TRBD1 (5 bases). Germline CDR1 and CDR2: LNHDA and SQIVND (reference sequence). The CDR3 contains 15 residues. V gave up 5 bases and J gave up 8 bases, with 16 bases separating them. CDR3 sequence: CASSRGTAGDSPLHF. DNA for the CDR3: TGTGCCAGTAGTCGCGGGACCGCTGGTGATTCACCCCTCCACTTT.

By share, this clonotype ranks as medium-sized (0.01 to 0.1%). The chain recombines TRBV6-5 with TRBJ1-2; 10 positions match TRBD1. CDR3 length equals 15 residues. V lost 3 bases to trimming and J lost 4 bases; unmatched junction nucleotides: 5. Germline V gives CDR1 MNHEY, CDR2 SVGAGI. The CDR3 loop is CASSYGTGDSYGYTF. DNA of the CDR3: TGTGCCAGCAGTTATGGGACAGGGGACTCCTATGGCTACACCTTC.

There are a few counts of this clonotype. V is TRBV28 and J is TRBJ2-1; 12 bases fit TRBD2. This CDR3 contains 14 residues. Germline V gene sequence: CDR1 MDHEN, CDR2 SYDVKM. Germline trimming cut 5 bases from V and 9 bases from J; bases unmatched to any gene: 5. CDR3 loop: CASSLASGRGEQFF. The DNA of the CDR3 is TGTGCCAGCAGTCTTGCTAGCGGGAGGGGTGAGCAGTTCTTC.

Relative to its sample, this clonotype is medium-sized. V and J are TRBV19 and TRBJ2-1; 9 nucleotides agree with TRBD2. The CDR3 loop spans 21 amino acids. Germline V CDR1 and CDR2: LNHDA, SQIVND (reference sequence). J gave up 0 bases and V 4 bases, and 19 bases lay outside the gene matches. The CDR3 DNA follows: TGTGCCAGTAGTACACCCTCGGGGCGGGGGGGCCGTCCGAGCTCCTACAATGAGCAGTTCTTC. Translated: CASSTPSGRGGRPSSYNEQFF.

This clonotype counts as medium-sized. The chain uses TRBV5-6 and TRBJ2-7; 9 bases are a match to TRBD1. The CDR3 spans 14 residues. CDR1 is SGHDT and CDR2 is YYEEEE in the germline V gene. The V and J ends lost 4 bases and 0 bases, in that order; junction bases with no gene match: 2. Written as DNA, the CDR3 is TGTGCCAGCAGCGGGACAGGGTTCTCCTACGAGCAGTACTTC. As protein: CASSGTGFSYEQYF.

Within the sample, this clonotype is medium-sized. The chain joins TRBV19 to TRBJ1-2, with D unclear. V was shortened by 7 bases and J by 4 bases, with 16 bases between the two germline ends. There are 14 residues in the CDR3. Germline CDR1 reads LNHDA; CDR2 reads SQIVND (reference sequence). CDR3 region: CASITGQFSYGYTF. The CDR3 region has the DNA TGTGCCAGTATTACGGGTCAGTTCTCCTATGGCTACACCTTC.